This passage covers 27 T cell receptor beta chains from one sample sequenced in a study of breast tumors, draining lymph nodes, adjacent tissues listed by TCRdb under 2016. Receptor amplification or capture employed multiplex PCR. These reads were obtained on an Illumina HiSeq 2000. The raw public reads went through TCRdb reprocessing: fastp at Q25, MiXCR clone calling, in-frame beta chains kept. Every entry covers one CDR3 protein and lists the most common genes and DNA from its rows. The sample records roughly 70,000 distinct CDR3 sequences, approximately 47% of which are singletons. Roughly 8.1% of the sample belongs to the ten largest clones. The sample consisted of breast tumor tissue. Receptors were obtained from a female donor with breast cancer. Some clones in this sample may be carry-over from other donors' samples.

This clonotype was found many times. The chain employs TRBV15 and TRBJ1-5; 12 bases fit TRBD1. CDR1 LNHNV and CDR2 YYDKDF come from the germline V gene (reference sequence). Trimming cost V 5 bases and J 7 bases; bases outside gene matches: 6. CDR3 length: 15 residues. Here the CDR3 DNA reads TGTGCCACCAGCCCCTTGGGACAGGGGGCCCAGCCCCAGCATTTT. Its protein is CATSPLGQGAQPQHF.

This clonotype was seen a few times. The rearrangement uses TRBV7-9 and TRBJ2-7; 8 bases match TRBD1. The J segment lost 3 bases and the V segment lost 4 bases, leaving 11 bases of the junction unmatched. Germline loops: CDR1 SEHNR, CDR2 FQNEAQ (reference sequence). This CDR3 contains 16 residues. CDR3 protein: CASSSLDGTGLYEQYF. The CDR3 region has the DNA TGTGCCAGCAGCTCCCTGGACGGGACAGGACTCTACGAGCAGTACTTC.

This clonotype occurred many times. The rearrangement links TRBV13 to TRBJ2-5; 11 bases align to TRBD1. The ends lost 5 bases at V and 4 bases at J; junction bases unmatched: 6. CDR3 length: 15 amino acids. The germline V gene has CDR1 PRHDT and CDR2 FYEKMQ (reference sequence). The CDR3 DNA follows: TGTGCCAGCAGCCCACCGGGACAGGGGGGAGAGACCCAGTACTTC. As protein: CASSPPGQGGETQYF.

The V and J genes are TRBV6-2 or TRBV6-3 and TRBJ2-7, with D maybe TRBD2 (6 bases). V was cut by 7 bases and J by 0 bases, with 22 bases left in between. The CDR3 has 17 residues. Germline values: CDR1 MNHEY, CDR2 SVGEGT. The CDR3 loop is CASTTFSPGENSYEQYF. In DNA form, the CDR3 reads TGTGCCAGCACTACGTTCTCCCCGGGGGAGAACTCCTACGAGCAGTACTTC.

As to this clonotype: This could be a read error, since a much larger clone is one nucleotide away. The chain carries TRBV20-1 and TRBJ2-7, with D perhaps matching TRBD1 (5 bases). The CDR3 loop spans 14 amino acids. V shed 1 base and J shed 6 bases, with 16 bases lying between them. Germline values: CDR1 DFQATT, CDR2 SNEGSKA (reference sequence). The CDR3 nucleotides are TGCAGTGCTAGAGCCTCACAGGTATACTCCGAGCAGTACTTC. This sequence encodes CSARASQVYSEQYF.

This clonotype occurred many times. This chain uses TRBV20-1 with TRBJ1-2; the D gene is possibly TRBD1 (5 bases). The V gene lost 6 bases and the J gene lost 4 bases, with 15 bases spanning the gap. This CDR3 spans 13 amino acids. The V gene's germline CDR1 is DFQATT and CDR2 SNEGSKA (reference sequence). CDR3 sequence reads: CSAPSGGSYGYTF. The DNA for the CDR3 is TGCAGTGCCCCCTCGGGGGGGAGCTATGGCTACACCTTC.

This clonotype was picked up many times. V usage is TRBV11-3 and J usage is TRBJ2-7; no firm D call. Between the trimmed V and J ends, which lost 3 bases and 3 bases, there was a span of 21 bases. Germline V gives CDR1 SGHNT, CDR2 YENEEA. This CDR3 spans 17 amino acids. CDR3 sequence: CASSFTSPGLGRYEQYF. CDR3 nucleotide sequence: TGTGCCAGCAGCTTTACCTCCCCCGGATTGGGCCGCTACGAGCAGTACTTC.

The chain couples TRBV10-2 to TRBJ2-3; 8 nucleotides match TRBD2. The CDR3 has 14 amino acids. The germline V gene has CDR1 WSHSY and CDR2 SAAADI. The V and J ends lost 10 bases and 4 bases, in that order; junction bases with no gene match: 10. The CDR3 here is CATDPGLGSDTQYF. CDR3 DNA sequence: TGCGCCACCGACCCGGGACTAGGTTCAGATACGCAGTATTTT.

This chain connects TRBV10-3 to TRBJ2-3; 8 positions agree with TRBD2. Germline V gene sequence: CDR1 ENHRY, CDR2 SYGVKD. Trimming cost V 4 bases and J 6 bases; bases outside gene matches: 15. CDR3 length equals 17 residues. CDR3 nucleotides: TGTGCCATCAGTGCTAGTTATCGTCGGGAGGGTTTTGATACGCAGTATTTT. This encodes CAISASYRREGFDTQYF.

Ten or more counts support this clonotype. The chain carries TRBV5-1 and TRBJ2-3; no clear D gene. Trimming took off 0 bases at V and 6 bases at J, with 8 bases between the two ends. The CDR3 runs to 13 residues. Germline loops: CDR1 SGHRS, CDR2 YFSETQ. This CDR3 reads CASSLAPRDTQYF. In nucleotides, the CDR3 is TGCGCCAGCAGCTTGGCGCCCAGGGATACGCAGTATTTT.

This clonotype was found a few times. The chain links TRBV20-1 to TRBJ2-3, with D uncertain. Germline V gene sequence: CDR1 DFQATT, CDR2 SNEGSKA (reference sequence). V shed 8 bases and J shed 6 bases, with 12 bases lying between them. The CDR3 loop spans 11 amino acids. CDR3 sequence reads: CSYWVTDTQYF. The DNA of the CDR3 is TGCAGTTATTGGGTTACGGATACGCAGTATTTT.

This clonotype occurred a few times. The chain recombines TRBV12-3 or TRBV12-4 with TRBJ1-1; weak D call: TRBD1 (6 bases). V lost 4 bases and J 11 bases, leaving 20 bases between the germline ends. The CDR3 consists of 14 residues. CDR3 sequence (DNA): TGTGCCAGCAGTTCCCCGGGGGGCCCAGTGCGGGCTTTCTTT. Amino acids: CASSSPGGPVRAFF.

The chain uses TRBV5-1 and TRBJ2-1, with a possible D match to TRBD2 (7 bases). The CDR3 runs 15 residues. Germline V gene data show CDR1 as SGHRS and CDR2 as YFSETQ. Trimming cost V 4 bases and J 7 bases, with 18 bases left between them. The chain's CDR3 is CASSRVLGGLNEQFF. The CDR3 nucleotides are TGCGCCAGCAGCCGGGTCCTGGGGGGGCTTAATGAGCAGTTCTTC.

The chain employs TRBV7-6 and TRBJ2-3, with 16 nucleotides matching TRBD2. J was trimmed by 6 bases and V by 5 bases; bases with no gene match: 8. Germline CDR1 and CDR2: SGHVS and FNYEAQ. This CDR3 contains 17 residues. CDR3 DNA sequence: TGTGCCAGCAGCCCCGGGACTAGCGGGAGGGCCGTGGATACGCAGTATTTT. The encoded protein is CASSPGTSGRAVDTQYF.

V gene TRBV5-5 combines with J gene TRBJ1-4; a possible D gene is TRBD1 (5 bases). V was trimmed by 2 bases and J by 4 bases, leaving 12 bases between them. This CDR3 contains 15 residues. Germline V gene lookup returns CDR1 SGHKS and CDR2 YYEKEE (reference sequence). The CDR3 DNA reads TGTGCCAGCAGCTTTAGCGGGGGAATTAATGAAAAACTGTTTTTT. Its protein is CASSFSGGINEKLFF.

The gene calls are TRBV15 and TRBJ1-2, with a possible D match to TRBD1 (5 bases). The CDR3 runs to 12 residues. CDR1 and CDR2 (germline): LNHNV, YYDKDF (reference sequence). V gave up 5 bases and J gave up 8 bases, with 12 bases separating them. The CDR3 DNA follows: TGTGCCACCAGCGAAGAGGCAGGGGGCTACACCTTC. It codes for CATSEEAGGYTF.

The chain uses TRBV20-1 and TRBJ1-2; possibly TRBD1 for D (5 bases). The CDR3 is made up of 16 amino acids. The germline gives CDR1 DFQATT, CDR2 SNEGSKA (reference sequence). V shed 0 bases and J shed 6 bases, with 20 bases lying between them. The CDR3 sequence is CSARDTRPGTRNGYTF. The DNA of the CDR3 is TGCAGTGCTAGAGATACCCGTCCCGGGACTCGGAATGGCTACACCTTC.

Of note for this clonotype: The CDR3 end shows no conserved phenylalanine or tryptophan, and so a read error is likely. The CDR3 bases are TGCAGTGCTAGGGACCCCTCGCCGGGACACTATGGCTACACCCTC. This sequence encodes CSARDPSPGHYGYTL. V gene TRBV20-1 combines with J gene TRBJ1-2; perhaps TRBD1 as D (5 bases). The CDR3 length is 15 residues. Germline V gene data show CDR1 as DFQATT and CDR2 as SNEGSKA (reference sequence). V lost 3 bases to trimming and J lost 3 bases, with 17 bases between them.

This clonotype has only a few counts. A much more abundant neighbour one base away suggests this may be a read error. The chain carries TRBV6-5 and TRBJ2-7; a possible D gene is TRBD1 (5 bases). V lost 5 bases and J lost 2, with 16 bases in between. Germline assignment: CDR1 MNHEY and CDR2 SVGAGI. The CDR3 is made up of 15 amino acids. CDR3 nucleotide sequence: TGTGCCAGCAGTCACGTTGGGGCCCCCGCCTACGAGCAGTACTTC. Amino acids: CASSHVGAPAYEQYF.

Ten or more counts support this clonotype. Germline is not matched at one junction end, which may reflect a read error. The chain carries TRBV6-1 and TRBJ2-5, with D unresolved. The germline V gene encodes CDR1 MNHNS and CDR2 SASEGT. The CDR3 length is 14 residues. The CDR3 nucleotides read TGTGCCAACAGTGTGAGGTACCCCCAAGAGACCCAGTACTTC. Encoded protein: CANSVRYPQETQYF.

This clonotype was recorded at least ten times. This may arise from a read error, as a much more abundant clone is one base away. V usage is TRBV19 and J usage is TRBJ2-5; D remains ambiguous. The germline V and J ends were trimmed by 1 base and 0 bases, with 3 bases remaining between them. In germline, CDR1 is LNHDA, CDR2 SQIVND (reference sequence). The CDR3 totals 13 residues. The DNA for the CDR3 is TGTGCCAGTAGTATAGGCTACCAAGAGACCCAGTACTTC. Encoded protein: CASSIGYQETQYF. The complete variable domain, with remaining parts taken from reference TRBV19 and TRBJ2-5, reads DGGITQSPKYLFRKEGQNVTLSCEQNLNHDAMYWYRQDPGQGLRLIYYSQIVNDFQKGDIAEGYSVSREKKESFPLTVTSAQKNPTAFYLCASSIGYQETQYFGPGTRLLVL.

The rearrangement joins TRBV7-9 to TRBJ2-2; the match to TRBD1 covers 8 bases. The CDR3 runs to 15 residues. Trimming at V came to 5 bases and at J to 3 bases, leaving 5 bases not matched to a gene. From germline, CDR1 is SEHNR and CDR2 FQNEAQ (reference sequence). The CDR3 DNA follows: TGTGCCAGCAGCAGGGACAGGAGACACACCGGGGAGCTGTTTTTT. This gives the protein CASSRDRRHTGELFF.

This clonotype has a handful of counts. A read error may explain this, as a much larger clone is one base away. This chain connects TRBV6-5 to TRBJ1-2; TRBD1 agrees at 7 bases. The CDR3 spans 14 residues. In germline, CDR1 is MNHEY, CDR2 SVGAGI. The junction had 11 bases not matched to a gene; V was cut back by 7 bases and J by 6 bases. The CDR3 DNA reads TGTGCCAGCACCTCTCAGGGGGGCGCCGATGGCTACACCTTC. Its translation is CASTSQGGADGYTF.

This clonotype was detected ten times or more. The chain employs TRBV5-5 and TRBJ2-3; 8 bases align to TRBD2. The J segment lost 2 bases and the V segment lost 0 bases, leaving 5 bases of the junction unmatched. Germline-derived CDR1 and CDR2 are SGHKS and YYEKEE (reference sequence). CDR3 length: 16 amino acids. The CDR3 protein is CASSLGTGGNTDTQYF. In nucleotides, the CDR3 is TGTGCCAGCAGCTTGGGAACGGGAGGGAACACAGATACGCAGTATTTT.

This clonotype has a handful of counts. The germline gene is not matched at one end of the junction; a read error may be the cause. The CDR3 here is CASSVGGLSSYNAQFF. For the CDR3, the DNA is TGTGCCAGCAGTGTGGGGGGACTCAGTTCCTACAATGCGCAGTTCTTC. The chain couples TRBV9 to TRBJ2-1, with D tentatively TRBD2 (6 bases). The germline CDR1 and CDR2 sequences are SGDLS and YYNGEE. The CDR3 is made up of 16 amino acids.

This clonotype was seen only once. The chain uses TRBV9 and TRBJ1-6, with 8 bases identical to TRBD1. The ends lost 4 bases at V and 4 bases at J; junction bases unmatched: 7. The CDR3 contains 16 residues. Germline lookup yields CDR1 SGDLS and CDR2 YYNGEE. The CDR3 reads CASSPRDRRYNSPLHF. CDR3 nucleotide sequence: TGTGCCAGCAGCCCGCGGGACAGGCGATATAATTCACCCCTCCACTTT. Full variable domain (outside the CDR3, taken from reference TRBV9 and TRBJ1-6): DSGVTQTPKHLITATGQRVTLRCSPRSGDLSVYWYQQSLDQGLQFLIQYYNGEERAKGNILERFSAQQFPDLHSELNLSSLELGDSALYFCASSPRDRRYNSPLHFGNGTRLTVT.

About this clonotype: This may stem from a read error, because a much larger clone lies one nucleotide away. The gene calls are TRBV11-1 and TRBJ2-4; D remains unclear. This CDR3 comprises 15 residues. Per the germline V gene, CDR1 is SGHAT and CDR2 is FQDESV (reference sequence). The CDR3 bases are TGTGCCAGCAGCCAACAAGCAGGAGCCAAAAACACTCAGTACTTC. Its protein is CASSQQAGAKNTQYF. The full variable domain, completed using reference TRBV11-1 and TRBJ2-4, is EAEVAQSPRYKITEKSQAVAFWCDPISGHATLYWYRQILGQGPELLVQFQDESVVDDSQLPKDRFSAERLKGVDSTLKIQPAELGDSAMYLCASSQQAGAKNTQYFGAGTRLSVL.